This TCR beta chain was observed in a study of T cell responses to AZD1222 COVID-19 vaccine (dated by TCRdb to the early 2020s). Notes on the research overall: AZD1222 recipients with second doses at about 4 weeks or about 12 weeks were pooled, because spike-specific TCR depth and breadth did not differ between schedules. A total of 233 trial participants underwent TCR sequencing, of whom about 210 had received two doses of AZD1222 and about 26 had received two doses of the MenACWY control vaccine. Trial participants were enrolled by age into 18-55, 56-69 and 70-plus year subgroups, with around 150, 28 and 57 TCR-sequenced participants respectively.

The trim is 5 bases for V and 6 bases for J, with a gap of 20 bases between the germline ends. CDR1 is given as SEHNR and CDR2 as FQNEAQ, both from the germline V gene (reference sequence). Inclusive of the bounding cysteine and phenylalanine, the CDR3 is 16 residues long. Only the CDR3 DNA stays, 48 bases, in frame from base 1. Sample time point, as interpreted from the label and publication: baseline before first vaccination. Vaccinee samples came from UK trials COV001 and COV002, including a single-blind randomized controlled phase 2/3 trial of AZD1222 (ChAdOx1 nCoV-19) in healthy adults. Trial participant PBMC samples were collected at day 0 and day 28 after the second dose for TCRbeta chain sequencing. Of note for this clone: Its antigen is still unknown. No base qualities exist here, and no much larger clone lies one base off it.

Beyond this particular receptor, the publication reports: Most participants were white British and females outnumbered males, and the authors suggested that clonal diversity may have been underestimated. The vaccine-associated CD4 TCRs covered the entire spike protein, and the dominant responses fell in regions 160-218 and 743-854. After two AZD1222 doses, both the breadth and the depth of spike-specific TCRs were significantly higher than at day 0 and than in MenACWY recipients. Only six AZD1222 recipients were SARS-CoV-2 seropositive at baseline, limiting conclusions about previously exposed vaccinees. Epitopes outside the regions mutated in the B.1.351 and B.1.1.7 variants were reportedly recognized by nearly half of the unique spike-specific TCRs. Because no day 14 peak-response samples were available, repertoires were characterized only after the peak T cell response. The 56-69-year group was small, and its depth increase did not reach significance, likely because of low power.

The CDR3 regions of human TCRbeta chains were analyzed by immunosequencing. Processing in the source paper ran as follows. Repertoire TCRs were checked for matches against a reference library of SARS-CoV-2-specific TCRs that had been generated using the MIRA antigen-specificity platform. Breadth was defined as the fraction of unique TCRs that were SARS-CoV-2-associated, and depth was defined as the fraction of total T cells that were SARS-CoV-2-associated. Using the MIRA data, every spike-specific TCR was mapped to the spike region that the TCR reacted to and assigned to either a CD4 or a CD8 class. Log10-transformed breadth and depth values were compared by one-way ANOVA with Sidak's multiple comparisons tests. TCRdb stores this immuneACCESS table with in-frame sequences only. Part of the clones is absent; in the studies checked, under half of the shortfall reflects unresolved V genes, and no reason is known for the rest. That table furnishes V, J and clone size, whereas the DNA furnished D and trimming. In this sample the table shows 45,000 to 55,000 clones, around 84% of which occur a single time. Of the sample, around 9.6% is held by the ten largest clones.

Sequencing was performed on peripheral blood, taken on day 0 of AZD1222 vaccination. The chain couples TRBV7-9 to TRBJ2-1; the D call is tentative, TRBD1 or TRBD2, as each matches 5 bases. This clonotype was obtained from an adult in good health. The CDR3 has the sequence CASSGTGIWGPNEQFF. The nucleotide sequence is given as TGTGCCAGCAGCGGTACCGGGATTTGGGGCCCCAATGAGCAGTTCTTC.